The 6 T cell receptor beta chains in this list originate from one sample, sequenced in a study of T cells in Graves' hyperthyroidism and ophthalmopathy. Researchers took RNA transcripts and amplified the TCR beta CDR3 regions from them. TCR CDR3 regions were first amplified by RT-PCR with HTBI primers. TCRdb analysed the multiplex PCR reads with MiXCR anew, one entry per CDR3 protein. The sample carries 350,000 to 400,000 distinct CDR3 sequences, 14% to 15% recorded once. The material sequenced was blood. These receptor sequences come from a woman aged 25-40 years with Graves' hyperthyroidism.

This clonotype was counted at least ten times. The CDR3 sequence is CASSLGHSDTQYF. The DNA of the CDR3 is TGTGCCAGCAGCTTGGGACATTCAGATACGCAGTATTTT. The rearrangement links TRBV11-3 to TRBJ2-3; TRBD1 is a possible D gene (6 bases). V was shortened by 3 bases and J by 4 bases, with 8 bases between the two germline ends. Germline CDR1 is SGHNT and CDR2 is YENEEA. The CDR3 has 13 residues.

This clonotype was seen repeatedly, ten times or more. The CDR3 coding sequence is TGTGCCAGCAGCTTAACGTTGGACAGCGCCAGTAGCTACACCTTC. This gives the protein CASSLTLDSASSYTF. The chain employs TRBV11-1 and TRBJ1-2, with D maybe TRBD1 (6 bases). V was shortened by 2 bases and J by 9 bases, with 19 bases between the two germline ends. The CDR3 extends over 15 amino acids. Germline-derived CDR1 and CDR2 are SGHAT and FQDESV (reference sequence). Looking up the rest from reference TRBV11-1 and TRBJ1-2 gives the full variable domain: EAEVAQSPRYKITEKSQAVAFWCDPISGHATLYWYRQILGQGPELLVQFQDESVVDDSQLPKDRFSAERLKGVDSTLKIQPAELGDSAMYLCASSLTLDSASSYTFGSGTRLTVV.

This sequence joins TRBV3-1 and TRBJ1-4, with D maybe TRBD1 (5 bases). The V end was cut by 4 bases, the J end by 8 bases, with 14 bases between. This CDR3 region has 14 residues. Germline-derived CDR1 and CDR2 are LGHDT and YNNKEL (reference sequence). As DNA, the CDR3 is TGTGCCAGCAGCCTAGGACACCTGGGAGAAAAACTGTTTTTT. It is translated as CASSLGHLGEKLFF.

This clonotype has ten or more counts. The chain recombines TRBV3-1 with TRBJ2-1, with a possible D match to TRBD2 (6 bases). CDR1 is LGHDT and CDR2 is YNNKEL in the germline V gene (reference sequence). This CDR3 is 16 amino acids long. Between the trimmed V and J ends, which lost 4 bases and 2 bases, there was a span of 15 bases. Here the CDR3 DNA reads TGTGCCAGCAGCCCCTCCCTAGCGCTTACCTACAATGAGCAGTTCTTC. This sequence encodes CASSPSLALTYNEQFF.

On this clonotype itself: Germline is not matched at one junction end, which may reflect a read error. The chain's CDR3 is CTSSRTANTEAFF. CDR3 nucleotides: TGTACCAGCAGCAGGACAGCAAACACTGAAGCTTTCTTT. The chain employs TRBV11-2 and TRBJ1-1; D possibly corresponds to TRBD1 (6 bases). The germline V gene has CDR1 SGHAT and CDR2 FQNNGV. This CDR3 comprises 13 residues. Full variable domain (remainder filled in from reference TRBV11-2 and TRBJ1-1): EAGVAQSPRYKIIEKRQSVAFWCNPISGHATLYWYQQILGQGPKLLIQFQNNGVVDDSQLPKDRFSAERLKGVDSTLKIQPAKLEDSAVYLCTSSRTANTEAFFGQGTRLTVV.

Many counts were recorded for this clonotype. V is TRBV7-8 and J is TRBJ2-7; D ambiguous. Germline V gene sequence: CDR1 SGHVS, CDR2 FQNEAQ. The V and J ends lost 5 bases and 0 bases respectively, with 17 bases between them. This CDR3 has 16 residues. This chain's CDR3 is CASSRTPTMSSYEQYF. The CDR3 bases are TGTGCCAGCAGCCGCACACCCACGATGAGCTCCTACGAGCAGTACTTC.